Listed below are T cell receptor beta chains from one sample, sequenced in a study of shared clonotypes between healthy human individuals. Clones were read by immunoSEQ multiplex PCR, and TCRdb kept only the in-frame ones, dropping some. Counted here are 1.5 million to 2.5 million clones, approximately 94% occurring once; the ten biggest clones make up approximately 1%. Input material: naive CD8+ T cells sorted from blood. These receptors all come from a man younger than 30 in good health. CDR3s include the opening cysteine and the closing phenylalanine or tryptophan. The order of the fields is V gene, J gene, CDR3 protein.

V gene: TRBV5-1
J gene: TRBJ1-6
CDR3 protein: CASSLEGPWTNSPLHF

V gene: TRBV5-1
J gene: TRBJ1-3
CDR3 protein: CASSRTGVTGNTIYF

V gene: TRBV4-3
J gene: TRBJ2-2
CDR3 protein: CASSQEVAGVFGELFF

V gene: TRBV29-1
J gene: TRBJ1-2
CDR3 protein: CSVGAGDKGGYTF

V gene: TRBV30
J gene: TRBJ1-1
CDR3 protein: CACKPGQGPNTEAFF

V gene: TRBV13
J gene: TRBJ1-4
CDR3 protein: CASSYIREGVEKLFF

V gene: TRBV10-3
J gene: TRBJ2-5
CDR3 protein: CAISDGKETQYF

V gene: TRBV28
J gene: TRBJ2-5
CDR3 protein: CASTRDREGETQYF

V gene: TRBV4-3
J gene: TRBJ2-3
CDR3 protein: CASSQVGSDTQYF

V gene: TRBV4-3
J gene: TRBJ2-2
CDR3 protein: CASSHPEGAGELFF

V gene: TRBV19
J gene: TRBJ2-7
CDR3 protein: CASKPGQGLAEQYF

V gene: TRBV5-8
J gene: TRBJ2-7
CDR3 protein: CASSFFYGSYEQYF

V gene: TRBV9
J gene: TRBJ2-1
CDR3 protein: CASSPFNLQGATYNEQFF

V gene: TRBV27
J gene: TRBJ2-2
CDR3 protein: CASSFGSSGSGRTGELFF

V gene: TRBV30
J gene: TRBJ1-1
CDR3 protein: CAWSPQGGTEAFF

V gene: TRBV11-2
J gene: TRBJ1-2
CDR3 protein: CASSPSPGGVDGYTF